A selection of T cell receptor beta chains follows, all from one sample in a study of blood T cell repertoires in COVID-19. Some clones are missing from TCRdb's copy, which holds only in-frame ones; the method was immunoSEQ multiplex PCR. The repertoire holds 150,000 to 200,000 clones, about 81% seen once, with 12% in the top ten. Sequenced sample: peripheral blood. The receptors come from a woman aged 80 or over with COVID-19, enrolled during active disease. The CDR3 runs from the conserved cysteine through the conserved F or W. A D gene is named only where the DNA matches it firmly. For some rows the clone size is stated as once, few or many, or as a class when expanded; others skip it.

D gene: TRBD1; J gene: TRBJ1-1; clone size: NA; V gene: TRBV6-1; CDR3 DNA: TGTGCCAGCAGTGAAGCTTCCGGACAGGGCACTGAAGCTTTCTTT; CDR3 protein: CASSEASGQGTEAFF
D gene: TRBD2; J gene: TRBJ2-7; clone size: once; V gene: TRBV28; CDR3 DNA: TGTGCCAGCACTCTGGACGGGGGGGACCACGAGCAGTACTTC; CDR3 protein: CASTLDGGDHEQYF
D gene: TRBD1; J gene: TRBJ2-6; clone size: NA; V gene: TRBV5-1; CDR3 DNA: TGCGCCAGCAGCTTGGATGGACAGGTCCTCTCTGGGGCCAACGTCCTGACTTTC; CDR3 protein: CASSLDGQVLSGANVLTF
D gene: NA; J gene: TRBJ1-5; clone size: NA; V gene: TRBV5-6; CDR3 DNA: TGTGCCAGCAGCTCGATAGGGGCCGGCAATCAGCCCCAGCATTTT; CDR3 protein: CASSSIGAGNQPQHF
D gene: NA; J gene: TRBJ2-1; clone size: once; V gene: TRBV5-8; CDR3 DNA: TGTGCCAGCAGCTTGAGCAGGGCCGCATCCAATGAGCAGTTCTTC; CDR3 protein: CASSLSRAASNEQFF
D gene: TRBD2; J gene: TRBJ2-1; clone size: NA; V gene: TRBV28; CDR3 DNA: TGTGCCAGCAGTTGGACTAGCGGAGTGTTTAATGAGCAGTTCTTC; CDR3 protein: CASSWTSGVFNEQFF
D gene: NA; J gene: TRBJ2-5; clone size: few; V gene: TRBV11-3; CDR3 DNA: TGTGCCAGCATCACAGGGTACCAAGAGACCCAGTACTTC; CDR3 protein: CASITGYQETQYF
D gene: TRBD1; J gene: TRBJ2-7; clone size: NA; V gene: TRBV27; CDR3 DNA: TGTGCCAGCAGTCTTCCGGACAGGGTAGGGGACGAGCAGTACTTC; CDR3 protein: CASSLPDRVGDEQYF
D gene: TRBD1; J gene: TRBJ2-7; clone size: NA; V gene: TRBV18; CDR3 DNA: TGTGCCAGCTCCGGGCGGGACAGGGGCGACTACGAGCAGTACTTC; CDR3 protein: CASSGRDRGDYEQYF
D gene: TRBD1; J gene: TRBJ2-1; clone size: NA; V gene: TRBV3-1/TRBV3-2; CDR3 DNA: TGTGCCAGCAGACGAAGGGGGCCAGATAATGAGCAGTTCTTC; CDR3 protein: CASRRRGPDNEQFF
D gene: TRBD1; J gene: TRBJ2-5; clone size: NA; V gene: TRBV27; CDR3 DNA: TGTGCCAGCAGTTTATTAGGCAGGGGGGAGACCCAGTACTTC; CDR3 protein: CASSLLGRGETQYF
D gene: NA; J gene: TRBJ2-5; clone size: NA; V gene: TRBV5-1; CDR3 DNA: TGCGCCAGCAGGGGGGGACGTCAAGAGACCCAGTACTTC; CDR3 protein: CASRGGRQETQYF
D gene: NA; J gene: TRBJ2-3; clone size: NA; V gene: TRBV5-4; CDR3 DNA: TGTGCCAGCAGCGAACAGGGTGGAGATACGCAGTATTTT; CDR3 protein: CASSEQGGDTQYF
D gene: TRBD1; J gene: TRBJ2-1; clone size: NA; V gene: TRBV13; CDR3 DNA: TGTGCCTATTGGGACAGGGGGTTTGGTGAGCAGTTCTTC; CDR3 protein: CAYWDRGFGEQFF
D gene: TRBD1; J gene: TRBJ2-7; clone size: NA; V gene: TRBV19; CDR3 DNA: TGTGCCAGTAGCACGTTTTGGGGACAGGGGCGCCCCTACGAGCAGTACTTC; CDR3 protein: CASSTFWGQGRPYEQYF
D gene: NA; J gene: TRBJ1-6; clone size: NA; V gene: TRBV21-1; CDR3 DNA: TGTGCCAGCAGCAAAGGCAGGAAAACGGTTGGGAATTCACCCCTCCACTTT; CDR3 protein: CASSKGRKTVGNSPLHF
D gene: NA; J gene: TRBJ2-4; clone size: NA; V gene: TRBV20-1; CDR3 DNA: TGCAGTGCTGGAGATCAGGGGATTCAGTACTTC; CDR3 protein: CSAGDQGIQYF
D gene: NA; J gene: TRBJ1-6; clone size: NA; V gene: TRBV19; CDR3 DNA: TGTGCCAGTAGTTCAGGTAGACATAATTCACCCCTCCACTTT; CDR3 protein: CASSSGRHNSPLHF
D gene: NA; J gene: TRBJ2-3; clone size: few; V gene: TRBV18; CDR3 DNA: TGTGCCAGCTCACCACCGTCTGGGGACTCGGCTACGCAGTATTTT; CDR3 protein: CASSPPSGDSATQYF
D gene: NA; J gene: TRBJ2-7; clone size: NA; V gene: TRBV2; CDR3 DNA: TGTGCCAGCAGTGAAACGGTTCCCGAGCAGTACTTC; CDR3 protein: CASSETVPEQYF
D gene: NA; J gene: TRBJ2-7; clone size: NA; V gene: TRBV5-1; CDR3 DNA: TGCGCCAGCAGCATAAGGGCGGGGAACTACGAGCAGTACTTC; CDR3 protein: CASSIRAGNYEQYF
D gene: NA; J gene: TRBJ2-7; clone size: few; V gene: TRBV18; CDR3 DNA: TGTGCCAGCTCACTCGTCAGGGGCCACGAGCAGTACTTC; CDR3 protein: CASSLVRGHEQYF
D gene: TRBD1; J gene: TRBJ1-3; clone size: few; V gene: TRBV28; CDR3 DNA: TGTGCCAGCAGTAGGACAGGGTACTCTGGAAACACCATATATTTT; CDR3 protein: CASSRTGYSGNTIYF
D gene: NA; J gene: TRBJ1-6; clone size: NA; V gene: TRBV5-1; CDR3 DNA: TGCGCCAGCAGCCTCGCCCCCAGCGGCCAAAACTCACCCCTCCACTTT; CDR3 protein: CASSLAPSGQNSPLHF
D gene: TRBD2; J gene: TRBJ2-3; clone size: NA; V gene: TRBV7-9; CDR3 DNA: TGTGCCAGCAGCAGTCTAGCGGGAGGCCCGTCAGCGCAGTATTTT; CDR3 protein: CASSSLAGGPSAQYF
D gene: TRBD1; J gene: TRBJ1-2; clone size: NA; V gene: TRBV11-1; CDR3 DNA: TGTGCCAGCAGCTCGGCAGGGGGCACCTATGGCTACACCTTC; CDR3 protein: CASSSAGGTYGYTF
D gene: NA; J gene: TRBJ1-5; clone size: NA; V gene: TRBV15; CDR3 DNA: TGTGCCACCAGCAGAGGCCAGTCGCTTAGCAATCAGCCCCAGCATTTT; CDR3 protein: CATSRGQSLSNQPQHF
D gene: TRBD1; J gene: TRBJ1-2; clone size: NA; V gene: TRBV4-2; CDR3 DNA: TGTGCCAGCAGCCAAGGCCAGACAGGGAACTATGGCTACACCTTC; CDR3 protein: CASSQGQTGNYGYTF
D gene: TRBD2; J gene: TRBJ2-7; clone size: few; V gene: TRBV19; CDR3 DNA: TGTGCCAGTACCCCCACAGCGGGAGGGCCTTACGAGCAGTACTTC; CDR3 protein: CASTPTAGGPYEQYF
D gene: NA; J gene: TRBJ1-5; clone size: NA; V gene: TRBV7-6; CDR3 DNA: TGTGCCAGCAGCCCGGGTGTTCAGCCCCAGCATTTT; CDR3 protein: CASSPGVQPQHF
D gene: NA; J gene: TRBJ2-7; clone size: NA; V gene: TRBV5-6; CDR3 DNA: TGTGCCAGCAGCTTTGGGGCCTTCCAATACGAGCAGTACTTC; CDR3 protein: CASSFGAFQYEQYF
D gene: NA; J gene: TRBJ2-1; clone size: NA; V gene: TRBV4-1; CDR3 DNA: TGCGCCAGCAGCCAAGAAGGGGCCCCCTTGGGGCGCAATGAGCAGTTCTTC; CDR3 protein: CASSQEGAPLGRNEQFF
D gene: NA; J gene: TRBJ2-5; clone size: NA; V gene: TRBV11-3; CDR3 DNA: TGTGCCAGCAGCCCCCGACAGAGGGAGACCCAGTACTTC; CDR3 protein: CASSPRQRETQYF
D gene: TRBD1; J gene: TRBJ1-1; clone size: NA; V gene: TRBV12-5; CDR3 DNA: TGTGCTAGTGGTTTGGGACAGGGGGCGACTGAAGCTTTCTTT; CDR3 protein: CASGLGQGATEAFF
D gene: TRBD1; J gene: TRBJ1-1; clone size: NA; V gene: TRBV7-3; CDR3 DNA: TGTGCCAGCAGCTGCCCCGGACAGGGAAATATCCCATTT; CDR3 protein: CASSCPGQGNIPF
D gene: NA; J gene: TRBJ2-2; clone size: few; V gene: TRBV5-4; CDR3 DNA: TGTGCCAGCAGCCCCGATTCCCGGACAGTGAACACCGGGGAGCTGTTTTTT; CDR3 protein: CASSPDSRTVNTGELFF
D gene: TRBD2; J gene: TRBJ2-1; clone size: NA; V gene: TRBV19; CDR3 DNA: TGTGCCAGTAGTATAGATCTAGCGGGGCCTGAGCAGTTCTTC; CDR3 protein: CASSIDLAGPEQFF
D gene: TRBD1; J gene: TRBJ2-7; clone size: NA; V gene: TRBV13; CDR3 DNA: TGTGCCAGCAGCTCTTCCGGGACAGGAAGCTACGAGCAGTACTTC; CDR3 protein: CASSSSGTGSYEQYF
D gene: TRBD1; J gene: TRBJ2-3; clone size: once; V gene: TRBV19; CDR3 DNA: TGTGCCAGTATCGACAGGGTCGCAGATACGCAGTATTTT; CDR3 protein: CASIDRVADTQYF
D gene: NA; J gene: TRBJ1-2; clone size: NA; V gene: TRBV19; CDR3 DNA: TGTGCCAGTACTGCGACAGACCGTTATGGCTACACCTTC; CDR3 protein: CASTATDRYGYTF
D gene: NA; J gene: TRBJ1-5; clone size: many; V gene: TRBV6-5; CDR3 DNA: TGTGCCACCGCGGGGAGGGAAAGTCAGCCCCAGCATTTT; CDR3 protein: CATAGRESQPQHF
D gene: NA; J gene: TRBJ1-1; clone size: few; V gene: TRBV5-5; CDR3 DNA: TGTGCCAGCAGCTATACCGGGACTGTGAACACTGAAGCTTTCTTT; CDR3 protein: CASSYTGTVNTEAFF